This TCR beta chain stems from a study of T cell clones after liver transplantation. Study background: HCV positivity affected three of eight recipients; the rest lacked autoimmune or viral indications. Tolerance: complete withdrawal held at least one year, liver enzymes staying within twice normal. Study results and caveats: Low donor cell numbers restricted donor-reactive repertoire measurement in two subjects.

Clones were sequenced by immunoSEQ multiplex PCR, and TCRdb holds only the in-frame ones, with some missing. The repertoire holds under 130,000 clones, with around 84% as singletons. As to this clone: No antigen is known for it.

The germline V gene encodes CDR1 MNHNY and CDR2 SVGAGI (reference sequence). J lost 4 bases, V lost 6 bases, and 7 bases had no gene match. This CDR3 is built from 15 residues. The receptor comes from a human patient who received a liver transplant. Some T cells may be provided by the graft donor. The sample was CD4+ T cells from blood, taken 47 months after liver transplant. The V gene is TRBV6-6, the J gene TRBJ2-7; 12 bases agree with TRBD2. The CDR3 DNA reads TGTGCCAGCAGCCTCAAACTAGCGGGGGGTTACGAGCAGTACTTC. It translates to CASSLKLAGGYEQYF.